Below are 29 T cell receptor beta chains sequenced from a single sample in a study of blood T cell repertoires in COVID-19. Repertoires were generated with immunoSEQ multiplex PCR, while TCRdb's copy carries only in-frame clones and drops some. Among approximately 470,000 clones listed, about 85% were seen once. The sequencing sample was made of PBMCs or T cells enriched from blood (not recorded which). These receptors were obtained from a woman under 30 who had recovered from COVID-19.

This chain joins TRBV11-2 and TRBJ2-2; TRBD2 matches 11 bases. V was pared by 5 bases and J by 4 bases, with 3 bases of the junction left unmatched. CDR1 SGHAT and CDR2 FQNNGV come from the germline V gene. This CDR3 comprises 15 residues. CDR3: CASSALAGATGELFF. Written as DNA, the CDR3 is TGTGCCAGCAGCGCACTAGCGGGGGCCACCGGGGAGCTGTTTTTT.

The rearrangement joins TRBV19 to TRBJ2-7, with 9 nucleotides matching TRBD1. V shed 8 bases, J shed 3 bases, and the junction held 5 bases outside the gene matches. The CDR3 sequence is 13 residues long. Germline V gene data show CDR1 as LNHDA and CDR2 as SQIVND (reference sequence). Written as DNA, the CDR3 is TGTGCCAGTCAGGGACAGGGTGGCTACGAGCAGTACTTC. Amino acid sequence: CASQGQGGYEQYF.

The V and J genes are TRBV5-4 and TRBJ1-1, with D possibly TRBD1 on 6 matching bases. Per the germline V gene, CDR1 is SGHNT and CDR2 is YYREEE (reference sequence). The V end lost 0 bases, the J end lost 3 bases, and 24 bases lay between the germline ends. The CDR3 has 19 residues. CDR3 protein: CASSLASRGAHGKDTEAFF. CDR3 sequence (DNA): TGTGCCAGCAGCTTGGCCAGTCGGGGGGCGCATGGTAAGGACACTGAAGCTTTCTTT.

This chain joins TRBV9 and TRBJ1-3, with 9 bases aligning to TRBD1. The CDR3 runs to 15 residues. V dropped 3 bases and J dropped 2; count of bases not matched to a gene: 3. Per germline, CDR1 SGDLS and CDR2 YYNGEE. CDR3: CASSGWTGAGNTIYF. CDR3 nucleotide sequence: TGTGCCAGCAGCGGATGGACAGGGGCTGGAAACACCATATATTTT.

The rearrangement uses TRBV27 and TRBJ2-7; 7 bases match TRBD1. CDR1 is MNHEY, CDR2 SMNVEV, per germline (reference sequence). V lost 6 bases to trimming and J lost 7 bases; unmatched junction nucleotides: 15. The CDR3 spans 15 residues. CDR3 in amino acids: CASSLLTGWKGEQYF. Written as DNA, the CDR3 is TGTGCCAGCAGCTTACTGACAGGGTGGAAGGGTGAGCAGTACTTC.

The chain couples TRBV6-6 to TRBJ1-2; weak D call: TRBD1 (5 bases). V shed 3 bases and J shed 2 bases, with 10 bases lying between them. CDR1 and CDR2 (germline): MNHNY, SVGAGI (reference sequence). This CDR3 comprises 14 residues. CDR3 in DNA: TGTGCCAGCAGTTATCAGGGATCAAACTATGGCTACACCTTC. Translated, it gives CASSYQGSNYGYTF.

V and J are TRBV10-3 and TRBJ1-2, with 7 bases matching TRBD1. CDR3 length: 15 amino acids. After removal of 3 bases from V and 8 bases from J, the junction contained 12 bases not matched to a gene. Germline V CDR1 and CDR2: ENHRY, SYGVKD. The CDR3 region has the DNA TGTGCCATCAGTGACTCAGCCTACAGGGGCCGCGGCTACACCTTC. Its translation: CAISDSAYRGRGYTF.

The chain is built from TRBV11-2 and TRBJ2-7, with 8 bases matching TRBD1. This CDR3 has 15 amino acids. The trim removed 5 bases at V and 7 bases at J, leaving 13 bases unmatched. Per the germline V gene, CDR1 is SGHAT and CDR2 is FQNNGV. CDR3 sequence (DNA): TGTGCCAGCAGCCTGCCTGGGACAGGATTAAGGGAGCAGTACTTC. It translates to CASSLPGTGLREQYF. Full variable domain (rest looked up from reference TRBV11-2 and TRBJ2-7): EAGVAQSPRYKIIEKRQSVAFWCNPISGHATLYWYQQILGQGPKLLIQFQNNGVVDDSQLPKDRFSAERLKGVDSTLKIQPAKLEDSAVYLCASSLPGTGLREQYFGPGTRLTVT.

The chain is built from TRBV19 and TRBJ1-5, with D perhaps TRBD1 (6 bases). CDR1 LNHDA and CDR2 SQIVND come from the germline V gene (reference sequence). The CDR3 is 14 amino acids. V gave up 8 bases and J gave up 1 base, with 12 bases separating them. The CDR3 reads CASHRVGSNQPQHF. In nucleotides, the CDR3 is TGTGCCAGTCACAGGGTCGGGAGCAATCAGCCCCAGCATTTT.

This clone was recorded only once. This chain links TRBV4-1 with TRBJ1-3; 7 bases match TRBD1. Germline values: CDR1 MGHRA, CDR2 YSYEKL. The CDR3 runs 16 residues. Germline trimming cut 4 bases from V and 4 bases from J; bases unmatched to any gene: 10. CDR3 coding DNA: TGCGCCAGCAGCCTCCTGGAGAGGGGGCTAGGAAACACCATATATTTT. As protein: CASSLLERGLGNTIYF.

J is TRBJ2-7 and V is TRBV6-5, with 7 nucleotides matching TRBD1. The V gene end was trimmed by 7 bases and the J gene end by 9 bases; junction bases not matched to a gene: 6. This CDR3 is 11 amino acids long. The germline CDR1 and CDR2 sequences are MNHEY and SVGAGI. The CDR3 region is CASTAGTVQYF. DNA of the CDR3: TGTGCCAGCACAGCCGGGACAGTGCAGTACTTC.

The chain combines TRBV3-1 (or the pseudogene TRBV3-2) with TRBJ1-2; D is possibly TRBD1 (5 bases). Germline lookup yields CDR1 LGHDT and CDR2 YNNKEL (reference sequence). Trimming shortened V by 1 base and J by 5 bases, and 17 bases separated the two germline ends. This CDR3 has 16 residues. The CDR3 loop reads CASSQAFREGAYGYTF. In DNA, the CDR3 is TGTGCCAGCAGCCAAGCGTTCAGGGAAGGGGCATATGGCTACACCTTC.

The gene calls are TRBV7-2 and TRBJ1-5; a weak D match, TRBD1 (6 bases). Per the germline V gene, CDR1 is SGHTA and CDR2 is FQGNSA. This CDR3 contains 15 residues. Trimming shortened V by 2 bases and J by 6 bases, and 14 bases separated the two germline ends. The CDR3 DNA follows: TGTGCCAGCAGCTTATTCGCGGGGGCCGGTCAGCCCCAGCATTTT. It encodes CASSLFAGAGQPQHF.

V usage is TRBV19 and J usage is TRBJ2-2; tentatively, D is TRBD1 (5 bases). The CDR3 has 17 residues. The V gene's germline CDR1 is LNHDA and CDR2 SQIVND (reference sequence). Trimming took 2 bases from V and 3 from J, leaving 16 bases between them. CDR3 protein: CASSIPSQGAHTGELFF. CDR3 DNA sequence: TGTGCCAGTAGTATACCAAGTCAAGGGGCTCACACCGGGGAGCTGTTTTTT.

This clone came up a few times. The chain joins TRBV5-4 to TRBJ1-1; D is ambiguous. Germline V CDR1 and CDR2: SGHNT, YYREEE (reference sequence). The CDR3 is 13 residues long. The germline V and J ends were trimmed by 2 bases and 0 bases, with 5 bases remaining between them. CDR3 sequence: CASSFTLNTEAFF. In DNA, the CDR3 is TGTGCCAGCAGCTTCACACTGAACACTGAAGCTTTCTTT. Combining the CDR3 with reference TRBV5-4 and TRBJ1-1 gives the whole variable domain ETGVTQSPTHLIKTRGQQVTLRCSSQSGHNTVSWYQQALGQGPQFIFQYYREEENGRGNFPPRFSGLQFPNYSSELNVNALELDDSALYLCASSFTLNTEAFFGQGTRLTVV.

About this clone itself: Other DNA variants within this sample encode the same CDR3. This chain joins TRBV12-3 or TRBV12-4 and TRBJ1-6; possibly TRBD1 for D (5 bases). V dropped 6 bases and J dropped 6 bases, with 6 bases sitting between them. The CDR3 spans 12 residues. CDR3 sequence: CASSQGNSPLHF. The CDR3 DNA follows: TGTGCCAGCAGCCAGGGTAATTCACCCCTCCACTTT.

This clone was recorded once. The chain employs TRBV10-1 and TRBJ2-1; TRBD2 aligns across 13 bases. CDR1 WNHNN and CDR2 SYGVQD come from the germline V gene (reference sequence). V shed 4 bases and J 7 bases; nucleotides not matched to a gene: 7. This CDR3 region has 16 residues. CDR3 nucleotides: TGCGCCAGCAGTGGACTAGCGGGGGGTCCTGGGAATGAGCAGTTCTTC. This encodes CASSGLAGGPGNEQFF.

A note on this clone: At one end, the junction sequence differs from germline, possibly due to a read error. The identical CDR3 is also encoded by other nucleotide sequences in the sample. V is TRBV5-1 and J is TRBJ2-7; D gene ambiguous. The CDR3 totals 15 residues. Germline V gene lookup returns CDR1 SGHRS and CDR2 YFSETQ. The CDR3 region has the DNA TGCGCCAGCAGCTTCCTATCCCACAGTACCTATGAGCAGTACTTC. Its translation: CASSFLSHSTYEQYF.

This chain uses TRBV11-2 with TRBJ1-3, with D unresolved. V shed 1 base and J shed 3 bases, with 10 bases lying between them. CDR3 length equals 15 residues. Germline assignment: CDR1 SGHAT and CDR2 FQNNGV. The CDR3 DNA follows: TGTGCCAGCAGCTTAGGTAGCGACTTTGGAAACACCATATATTTT. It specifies CASSLGSDFGNTIYF.

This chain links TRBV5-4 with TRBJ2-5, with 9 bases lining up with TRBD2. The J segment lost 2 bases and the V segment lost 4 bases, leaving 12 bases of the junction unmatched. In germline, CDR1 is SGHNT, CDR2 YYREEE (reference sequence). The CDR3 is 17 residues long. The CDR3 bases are TGTGCCAGCAGCCAAAAAACCAGCGGGGGGCGGCAAGAGACCCAGTACTTC. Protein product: CASSQKTSGGRQETQYF.

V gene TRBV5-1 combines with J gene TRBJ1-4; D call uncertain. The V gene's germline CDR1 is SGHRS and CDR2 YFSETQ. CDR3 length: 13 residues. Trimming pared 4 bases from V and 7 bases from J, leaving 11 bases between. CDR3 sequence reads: CASSPREGEKLFF. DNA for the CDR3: TGCGCCAGCAGCCCCCGTGAGGGTGAAAAACTGTTTTTT.

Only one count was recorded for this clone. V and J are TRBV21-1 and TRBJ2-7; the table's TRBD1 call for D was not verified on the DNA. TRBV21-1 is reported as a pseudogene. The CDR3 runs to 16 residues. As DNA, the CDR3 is TGTGCCAGCAGCTTATACGACAGGGAAAAGGGCTACGAGCAGTACTTC. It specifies CASSLYDREKGYEQYF.

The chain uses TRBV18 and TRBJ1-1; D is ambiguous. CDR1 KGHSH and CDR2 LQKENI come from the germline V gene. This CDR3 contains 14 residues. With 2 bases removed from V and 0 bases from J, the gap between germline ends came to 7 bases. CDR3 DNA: TGTGCCAGCTCACCAGAGGTTGTGAACACTGAAGCTTTCTTT. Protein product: CASSPEVVNTEAFF.

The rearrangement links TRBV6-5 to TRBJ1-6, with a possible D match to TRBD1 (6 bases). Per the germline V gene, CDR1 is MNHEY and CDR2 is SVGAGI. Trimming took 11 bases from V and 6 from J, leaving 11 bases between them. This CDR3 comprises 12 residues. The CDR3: CAARDTNSPLHF. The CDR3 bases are TGTGCCGCCCGGGACACTAATTCACCCCTCCACTTT.

The CDR3 nucleotides read TGTGCCAGCAGCACCGGACAGGGGGCCTCTGTAACCTATGGCTACACCTTC. It codes for CASSTGQGASVTYGYTF. The chain joins TRBV5-4 to TRBJ1-2, with 11 bases matching TRBD1. Germline loops: CDR1 SGHNT, CDR2 YYREEE (reference sequence). The CDR3 covers 17 residues. V shed 4 bases and J 4 bases; nucleotides not matched to a gene: 12.

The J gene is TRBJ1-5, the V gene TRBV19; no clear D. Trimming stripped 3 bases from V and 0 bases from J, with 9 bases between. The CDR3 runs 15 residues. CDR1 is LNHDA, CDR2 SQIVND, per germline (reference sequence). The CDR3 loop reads CASSILRYSNQPQHF. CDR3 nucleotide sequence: TGTGCCAGTAGTATTTTGCGGTATAGCAATCAGCCCCAGCATTTT.

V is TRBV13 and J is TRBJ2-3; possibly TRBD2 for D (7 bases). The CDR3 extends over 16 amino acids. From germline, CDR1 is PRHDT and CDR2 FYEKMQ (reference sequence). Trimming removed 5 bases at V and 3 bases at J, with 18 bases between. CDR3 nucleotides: TGTGCCAGCAGCAGGCCGGACAGCGGGGAGACAGATACGCAGTATTTT. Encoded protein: CASSRPDSGETDTQYF.

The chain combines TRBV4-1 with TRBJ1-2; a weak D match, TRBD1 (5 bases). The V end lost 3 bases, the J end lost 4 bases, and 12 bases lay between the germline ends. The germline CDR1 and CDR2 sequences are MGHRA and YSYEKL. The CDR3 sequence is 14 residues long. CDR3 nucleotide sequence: TGCGCCAGCAGCCAGCAGACAGTGAGCTATGGCTACACCTTC. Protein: CASSQQTVSYGYTF.

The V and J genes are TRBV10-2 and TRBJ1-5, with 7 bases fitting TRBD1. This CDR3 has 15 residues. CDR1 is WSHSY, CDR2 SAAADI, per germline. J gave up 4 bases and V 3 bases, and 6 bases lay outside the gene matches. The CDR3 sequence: CASSDSGTDNQPQHF. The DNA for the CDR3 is TGCGCCAGCAGTGATTCCGGGACAGATAATCAGCCCCAGCATTTT.